This T cell receptor (beta chain) was sequenced during a study of blood T cell repertoires in COVID-19. Measured with immunoSEQ multiplex PCR; TCRdb has only the in-frame clones, and not every one. The profile shows 260,000 or so clones, approximately 91% of them singletons. The CDR3 length is 12 residues. Trimming pared 0 bases from V and 9 bases from J, leaving 9 bases between. The germline gives CDR1 SGHDN, CDR2 FVKESK. This TCR came from a human donor in a cohort sampled during active COVID-19. The J gene is TRBJ2-7, the V gene TRBV14; D uncertain. Sequenced: peripheral blood. The CDR3 is CASSQERQRQYF. CDR3 DNA sequence: TGTGCCAGCAGCCAAGAACGACAACGGCAGTACTTC.